A single sample gave rise to the 17 T cell receptor beta chains below, sequenced in a study of CD8 T cells in Susac syndrome. It was with random hexamers that roughly 0.45 to 1 ug RNA was reverse transcribed. TCRdb reprocessed the immunoSEQ multiplex PCR reads with MiXCR, giving one entry per CDR3 protein. In the table there are under 85,000 distinct CDR3 sequences, approximately 93% of which are singletons. The sequenced sample consisted of CD8+ T cells from PBMCs. The receptor source for this set is a human donor with Susac syndrome.

This clonotype came up once. The chain couples TRBV20-1 to TRBJ1-1; TRBD1 is a possible D gene (5 bases). CDR1 DFQATT and CDR2 SNEGSKA come from the germline V gene (reference sequence). Trimming left V 0 bases short and J 3 bases short, with 11 bases between. The CDR3 has 14 residues. Here the CDR3 reads CSARDSGGYTEAFF. The CDR3 nucleotides are TGCAGTGCTAGAGATTCGGGGGGGTACACTGAAGCTTTCTTT.

The chain combines TRBV5-1 with TRBJ1-2; a weak D match, TRBD1 (6 bases). V was trimmed by 4 bases and J by 3 bases, leaving 13 bases between them. The CDR3 is made up of 14 amino acids. CDR1 and CDR2 (germline): SGHRS, YFSETQ. CDR3 loop: CASSPSTGDYGYTF. The CDR3 nucleotides read TGCGCCAGCAGCCCATCGACAGGCGACTATGGCTACACCTTC.

The chain is built from TRBV27 and TRBJ2-2; 10 positions match TRBD1. Germline assignment: CDR1 MNHEY and CDR2 SMNVEV (reference sequence). The CDR3 has 15 amino acids. V was clipped by 4 bases and J by 7 bases; unmatched bases: 6. In DNA, the CDR3 is TGTGCCAGCAGTTGGACAGGGGGAAGCGGCGGGGAGCTGTTTTTT. Its translation is CASSWTGGSGGELFF.

The chain has TRBV20-1 and TRBJ2-1, with D maybe TRBD2 (5 bases). CDR1 DFQATT and CDR2 SNEGSKA come from the germline V gene (reference sequence). The V end lost 0 bases, the J end lost 0 bases, and 9 bases lay between the germline ends. CDR3 size: 15 residues. As DNA, the CDR3 is TGCAGTGCTAGAGATGGGAGAAGCTCCTACAATGAGCAGTTCTTC. Translation gives CSARDGRSSYNEQFF.

The chain joins TRBV18 to TRBJ1-1; 8 positions agree with TRBD1. Germline values: CDR1 KGHSH, CDR2 LQKENI. This CDR3 comprises 15 residues. J was trimmed by 3 bases and V by 0 bases; bases with no gene match: 3. CDR3 sequence: CASSPPRTGYTEAFF. Written as DNA, the CDR3 is TGTGCCAGCTCACCACCCCGGACAGGGTACACTGAAGCTTTCTTT.

The V gene is TRBV3-1, the J gene TRBJ2-3, with no clear D. V lost 4 bases and J lost 0, with 20 bases in between. Germline lookup yields CDR1 LGHDT and CDR2 YNNKEL (reference sequence). The CDR3 loop spans 18 amino acids. CDR3 residues: CASSPILKWVPSTDTQYF. The DNA of the CDR3 is TGTGCCAGCAGCCCTATCTTAAAATGGGTCCCTAGCACAGATACGCAGTATTTT.

This clonotype was detected once. This chain uses TRBV4-3 with TRBJ2-1; 10 nucleotides align to TRBD2. Germline assignment: CDR1 LGHNA and CDR2 YSLEER. This CDR3 comprises 19 residues. With V trimmed by 0 bases and J by 0 bases, 8 bases remained unmatched. The CDR3 sequence is CASSQDRAPSGSSYNEQFF. The CDR3 DNA follows: TGCGCCAGCAGCCAAGATCGGGCGCCTAGCGGGAGCTCCTACAATGAGCAGTTCTTC.

J is TRBJ2-7 and V is TRBV20-1; D tentatively reads TRBD1 or TRBD2 (5 bases each). V lost 2 bases, J lost 3 bases, and 17 bases lay in between. Looked up from germline, CDR1 is DFQATT and CDR2 is SNEGSKA (reference sequence). This CDR3 spans 15 amino acids. The CDR3 region has the DNA TGCAGTGCTAGAAACTTCGGGACGGAATACTACGAGCAGTACTTC. Protein product: CSARNFGTEYYEQYF.

The rearrangement uses TRBV6-5 and TRBJ2-1; possible D gene TRBD1, 5 bases. Germline V gene lookup returns CDR1 MNHEY and CDR2 SVGAGI. Trimming removed 11 bases at V and 5 bases at J, with 13 bases between. The CDR3 consists of 12 residues. This chain's CDR3 is CAARATDNEQFF. The CDR3 DNA reads as TGTGCCGCCAGGGCCACAGACAATGAGCAGTTCTTC.

V gene TRBV6-1 combines with J gene TRBJ2-5; D ambiguous. This CDR3 has 14 residues. Per the germline V gene, CDR1 is MNHNS and CDR2 is SASEGT. Trimming left V 0 bases short and J 0 bases short, with 5 bases between. The CDR3 spells CASSEAPDQETQYF. DNA of the CDR3: TGTGCCAGCAGTGAAGCGCCGGACCAAGAGACCCAGTACTTC.

This rearrangement joins TRBV3-1 to TRBJ2-7, with TRBD2 identical over 7 bases. The V and J ends lost 4 bases and 4 bases, in that order; junction bases with no gene match: 7. In germline, CDR1 is LGHDT, CDR2 YNNKEL (reference sequence). This CDR3 is 14 amino acids long. CDR3 protein: CASSPPGGDYEQYF. The CDR3 DNA is TGTGCCAGCAGCCCCCCGGGGGGAGATTACGAGCAGTACTTC.

This chain connects TRBV9 to TRBJ2-7, with 8 bases lining up with TRBD1. The CDR3 has 16 residues. CDR1 is SGDLS, CDR2 YYNGEE, per germline. The junction had 7 bases not matched to a gene; V was cut back by 0 bases and J by 2 bases. CDR3 in DNA: TGTGCCAGCAGCGTAGAGGGGACAGGAGCCGCCTACGAGCAGTACTTC. Its protein product is CASSVEGTGAAYEQYF.

This chain joins TRBV2 and TRBJ1-4; no firm D call. Trimming left V 3 bases short and J 0 bases short, with 17 bases between. Germline CDR1 SNHLY, CDR2 FYNNEI. The CDR3 runs 18 residues. This chain's CDR3 is CASSEGPPRAATNEKLFF. The CDR3 nucleotides are TGTGCCAGCAGTGAGGGCCCACCCCGGGCAGCAACTAATGAAAAACTGTTTTTT.

The V call is TRBV6-5, the J call TRBJ2-3; D assignment may be TRBD1 or TRBD2 (5 bases each). This CDR3 has 13 residues. Germline V gene sequence: CDR1 MNHEY, CDR2 SVGAGI. Trimming stripped 6 bases from V and 5 bases from J, with 12 bases between. DNA of the CDR3: TGTGCCAGCAGGCCGGGACGGGGAGATACGCAGTATTTT. It is translated as CASRPGRGDTQYF.

This clonotype showed up just once. The V gene is TRBV10-3, the J gene TRBJ2-1; D not resolved. The CDR3 spans 14 residues. Germline V CDR1 and CDR2: ENHRY, SYGVKD. V lost 0 bases and J 12 bases, leaving 15 bases between the germline ends. For the CDR3, the DNA is TGTGCCATCAGTGAGTCGACGGACCCTGCGAGGCAGTTCTTC. Protein: CAISESTDPARQFF.

The chain uses TRBV20-1 and TRBJ1-2; no firm D call. CDR1 is DFQATT and CDR2 is SNEGSKA in the germline V gene (reference sequence). V was pared by 6 bases and J by 8 bases, with 19 bases between. The CDR3 is 13 amino acids. CDR3 coding DNA: TGCAGTGCCCCGCTTGCCGATAAGGGCGGCTACACCTTC. Translated: CSAPLADKGGYTF.

This chain links TRBV11-2 with TRBJ2-7; no clear D. This CDR3 region has 14 residues. V lost 5 bases and J lost 1, with 12 bases in between. The V gene's germline CDR1 is SGHAT and CDR2 FQNNGV. CDR3 sequence (DNA): TGTGCCAGCAGCCCAGTCCAGGTGTCCTACGAGCAGTACTTC. Translation gives CASSPVQVSYEQYF.